This T cell receptor beta chain was identified in a study of T cells in narcolepsy. The overall study: Enrolled donors included narcolepsy type 1 or type 2 patients and healthy controls.

The repertoire was sequenced with immunoSEQ multiplex PCR; TCRdb's copy has only in-frame clones and lacks some. The table includes about 34,000 clones, roughly 73% detected once. General study results and limits: Some memory CD4+ repertoires had no autoreactive clone sequences. HCRT-specific and TRIB2-specific autoreactive clonotypes appeared among same-patient CSF and blood CD4+ clonotypes.

V shed 3 bases, J shed 4 bases, and the junction held 17 bases outside the gene matches. Germline V gene sequence: CDR1 SGHVS, CDR2 FNYEAQ. This CDR3 comprises 18 residues. Of note for this clone: Its target is not known.

Material for sequencing was CD45RA- memory CD4+ T cells from PBMCs. The sequence came from a human donor with narcolepsy. This chain joins TRBV7-6 and TRBJ2-7, with 8 positions matching TRBD2. CDR3 residues: CASSFQPPGLGARYEQYF. The CDR3 DNA sequence: TGTGCCAGCAGCTTTCAACCTCCGGGACTAGGGGCTAGATACGAGCAGTACTTC.